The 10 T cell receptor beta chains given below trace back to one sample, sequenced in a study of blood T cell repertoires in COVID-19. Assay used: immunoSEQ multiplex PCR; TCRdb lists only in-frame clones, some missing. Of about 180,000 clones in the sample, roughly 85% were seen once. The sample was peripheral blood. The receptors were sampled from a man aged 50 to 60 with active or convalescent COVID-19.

The CDR3 DNA reads as TGTGCCAGCAGCTCCGGGTTATTGAACACTGAAGCTTTCTTT. As protein: CASSSGLLNTEAFF. This chain links TRBV11-2 with TRBJ1-1; D remains unclear. From germline, CDR1 is SGHAT and CDR2 FQNNGV. V was clipped by 4 bases and J by 0 bases, with 9 bases between them. The CDR3 is made up of 14 amino acids. The whole variable domain, filled in from reference TRBV11-2 and TRBJ1-1, reads EAGVAQSPRYKIIEKRQSVAFWCNPISGHATLYWYQQILGQGPKLLIQFQNNGVVDDSQLPKDRFSAERLKGVDSTLKIQPAKLEDSAVYLCASSSGLLNTEAFFGQGTRLTVV.

DNA for the CDR3: TGTGCCAGCAGCCCAAATACCGGGGAGCTGTTTTTT. Amino acid sequence: CASSPNTGELFF. The chain recombines TRBV16 with TRBJ2-2; unclear D gene. V was trimmed by 4 bases and J by 5 bases, leaving 5 bases between them. The germline CDR1 and CDR2 sequences are KGHSY and FQNENV. This CDR3 contains 12 residues. Drawing the rest from reference TRBV16 and TRBJ2-2, the complete variable domain is GEEVAQTPKHLVRGEGQKAKLYCAPIKGHSYVFWYQQVLKNEFKFLISFQNENVFDETGMPKERFSAKCLPNSPCSLEIQATKLEDSAVYFCASSPNTGELFFGEGSRLTVL.

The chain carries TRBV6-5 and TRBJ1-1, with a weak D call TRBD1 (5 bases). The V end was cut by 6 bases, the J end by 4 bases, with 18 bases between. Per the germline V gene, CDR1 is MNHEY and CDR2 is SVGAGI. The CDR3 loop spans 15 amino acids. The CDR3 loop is CASSSRGGLGTEAFF. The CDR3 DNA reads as TGTGCCAGCAGCTCTCGGGGGGGATTGGGCACTGAAGCTTTCTTT.

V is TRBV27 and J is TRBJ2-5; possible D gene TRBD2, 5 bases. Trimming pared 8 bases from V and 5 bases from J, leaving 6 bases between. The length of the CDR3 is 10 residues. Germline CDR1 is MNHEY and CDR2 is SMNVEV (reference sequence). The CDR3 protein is CASPGETQYF. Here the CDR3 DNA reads TGTGCCAGCCCGGGGGAGACCCAGTACTTC.

The CDR3 is CASSLTPERDRRNTEAFF. For the CDR3, the DNA is TGTGCCAGCAGCTTAACACCCGAAAGAGACAGGAGGAACACTGAAGCTTTCTTT. The chain links TRBV7-3 to TRBJ1-1; TRBD1 might be the D (6 bases). The CDR3 extends over 18 amino acids. The V end lost 0 bases, the J end lost 1 base, and 18 bases lay between the germline ends. Germline assignment: CDR1 SGHTA and CDR2 FQGTGA.

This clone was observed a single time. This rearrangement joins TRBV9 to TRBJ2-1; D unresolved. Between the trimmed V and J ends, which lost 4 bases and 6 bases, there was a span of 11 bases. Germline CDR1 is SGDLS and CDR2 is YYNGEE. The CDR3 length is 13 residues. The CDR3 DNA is TGTGCCAGCAGCTCCGAAGTCGGCAATGAGCAGTTCTTC. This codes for CASSSEVGNEQFF.

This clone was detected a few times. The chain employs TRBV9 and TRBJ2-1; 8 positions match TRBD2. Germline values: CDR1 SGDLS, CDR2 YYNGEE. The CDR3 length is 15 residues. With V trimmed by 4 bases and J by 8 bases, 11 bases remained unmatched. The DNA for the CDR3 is TGTGCCAGCAGCTTCACCGGGACTAGGGGCGATGAGCAGTTCTTC. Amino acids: CASSFTGTRGDEQFF.

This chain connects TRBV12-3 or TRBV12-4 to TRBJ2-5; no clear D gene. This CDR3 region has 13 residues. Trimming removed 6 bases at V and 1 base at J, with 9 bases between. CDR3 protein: CASSDRVQETQYF. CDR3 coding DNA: TGTGCCAGCAGCGATAGAGTCCAAGAGACCCAGTACTTC.

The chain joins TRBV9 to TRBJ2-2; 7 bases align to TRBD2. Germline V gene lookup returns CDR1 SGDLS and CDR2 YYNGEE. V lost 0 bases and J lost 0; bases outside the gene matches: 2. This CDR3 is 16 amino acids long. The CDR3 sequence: CASSVGLAANTGELFF. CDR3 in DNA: TGTGCCAGCAGCGTAGGGCTAGCGGCGAACACCGGGGAGCTGTTTTTT.

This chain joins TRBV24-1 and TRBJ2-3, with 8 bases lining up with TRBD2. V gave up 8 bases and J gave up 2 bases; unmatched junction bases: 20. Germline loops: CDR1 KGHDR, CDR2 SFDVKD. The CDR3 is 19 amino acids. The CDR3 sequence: CATTGKSLSGSPYTDTQYF. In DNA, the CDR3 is TGTGCCACCACCGGCAAGAGTTTGAGCGGGAGTCCCTACACAGATACGCAGTATTTT.